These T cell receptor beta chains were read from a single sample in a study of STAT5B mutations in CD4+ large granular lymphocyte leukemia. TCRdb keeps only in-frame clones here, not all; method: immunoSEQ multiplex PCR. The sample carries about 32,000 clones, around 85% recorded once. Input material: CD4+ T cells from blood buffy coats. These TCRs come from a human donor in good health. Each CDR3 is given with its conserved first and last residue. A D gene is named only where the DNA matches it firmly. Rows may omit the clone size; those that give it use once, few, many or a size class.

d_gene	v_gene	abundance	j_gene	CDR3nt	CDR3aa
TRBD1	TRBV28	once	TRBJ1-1	TGTGCCAGCGCCAACCCGGGTATTGGGACAGTCACTGAAGCTTTCTTT	CASANPGIGTVTEAFF
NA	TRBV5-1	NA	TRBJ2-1	TGCGCCAGCAGCCGATCCCCGGGCAACGATGAGCAGTTCTTC	CASSRSPGNDEQFF
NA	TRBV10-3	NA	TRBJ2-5	TGTGCCATCAGTGTGGGAGTAGGAGAGCGCGAGACCCAGTACTTC	CAISVGVGERETQYF
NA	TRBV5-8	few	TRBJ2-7	TGTGCCAGCAGCTTGGGAAGCTCGAGCTCCTACGAGCAGTACTTC	CASSLGSSSSYEQYF
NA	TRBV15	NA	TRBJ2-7	TGTGCCACCAGCATATCAACCGGGACTGGATCCTACGAGCAGTACTTC	CATSISTGTGSYEQYF
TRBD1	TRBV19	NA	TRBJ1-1	TGTGCCAGTACCCCCCTCGCGACAGGGCTCATGAACACTGAAGCTTTCTTT	CASTPLATGLMNTEAFF
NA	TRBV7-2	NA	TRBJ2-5	TGTGCCAGCAGCCTACAGGATCGAGAGACCCAGTACTTC	CASSLQDRETQYF
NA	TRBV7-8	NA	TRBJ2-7	TGTGCCAGCAGCTTAGTTGGAGGCTACGAGCAGTACTTC	CASSLVGGYEQYF
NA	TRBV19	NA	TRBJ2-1	TGTGCCAGTAGTATGTTCAGCTCCTACAATGAGCAGTTCTTC	CASSMFSSYNEQFF
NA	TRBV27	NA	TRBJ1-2	TGTGCCAGCACTCGAACAGGTTTTGGCGACTATGGCTACACCTTC	CASTRTGFGDYGYTF
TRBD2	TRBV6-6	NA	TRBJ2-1	TGTGCCAGCAGGAATATGGCGGGAGGGCCCTATGAGCAGTTCTTC	CASRNMAGGPYEQFF
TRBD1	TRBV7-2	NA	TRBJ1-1	TGTGCCAGCAGCTCCCGCCCCAGGGGGCTAAACACTGAAGCTTTCTTT	CASSSRPRGLNTEAFF
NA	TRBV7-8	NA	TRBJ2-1	TGTGCCAGCCGGGAGGCCAGGGGGCGACTCGATGAGCAGTTCTTC	CASREARGRLDEQFF
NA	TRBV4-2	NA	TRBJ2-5	TGTGCCAGCAGCCAAGAGGCAGGGGGGCTCAGGGAGACCCAGTACTTC	CASSQEAGGLRETQYF
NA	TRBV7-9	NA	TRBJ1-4	TGTGCCAGCAGTCGCCAGGCACTTGGAAATGAAAAACTGTTTTTT	CASSRQALGNEKLFF
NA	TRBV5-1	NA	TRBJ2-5	TGCGCCAGCAGCTCTCCCGGGAGTCAAGGGACCCAGTACTTC	CASSSPGSQGTQYF
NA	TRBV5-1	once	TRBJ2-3	TGCGCCAGCAGCTTGTTTGGGCAGGGGACAGATACGCAGTATTTT	CASSLFGQGTDTQYF
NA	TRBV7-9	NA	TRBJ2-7	TGTGCCAGCAGCTTAGCCGGACTTGATTACGAGCAGTACTTC	CASSLAGLDYEQYF
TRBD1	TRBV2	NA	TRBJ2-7	TGTGCCAGCAGAGGGACAGGGATCTTCAGCGAGCAGTACTTC	CASRGTGIFSEQYF
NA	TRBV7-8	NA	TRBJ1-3	TGTGCCAGCAGCTTCCAAACAGGGCCAGGAAACACCATATATTTT	CASSFQTGPGNTIYF
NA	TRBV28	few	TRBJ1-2	TGTGCCAGCAGTCCAAAAGGGACACCTTGTGGCTACACCTTC	CASSPKGTPCGYTF
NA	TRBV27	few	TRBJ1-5	TGTGCCAGCAGTTTTGTGGATCAGCCCCAGCATTTT	CASSFVDQPQHF
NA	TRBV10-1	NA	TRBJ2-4	TGCGCCAGCAGTGGGGGGGCGTCCAAAAACATTCAGTACTTC	CASSGGASKNIQYF
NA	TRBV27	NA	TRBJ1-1	TGTGCCAGCAGTCTGGGACACTCGAGCACTGAAGCTTTCTTT	CASSLGHSSTEAFF
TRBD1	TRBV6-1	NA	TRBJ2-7	TGTGCCAGCAGCCGGGACAGAGGCGTTTACGAGCAGTACTTC	CASSRDRGVYEQYF
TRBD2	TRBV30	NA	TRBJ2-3	TGTGCCTGGAGTGTACAGACTAGCGGTGATACGCAGTATTTT	CAWSVQTSGDTQYF
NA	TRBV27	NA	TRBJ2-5	TGTGCCAGCAGTCCCCCCCGCAGGAAAGGAGAGACCCAGTACTTC	CASSPPRRKGETQYF
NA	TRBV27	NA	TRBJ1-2	TGTGCCAGCAGTCATGGTTTTGGACAGCCGCGACAAAGATCCTATGGCTACACCTTC	CASSHGFGQPRQRSYGYTF
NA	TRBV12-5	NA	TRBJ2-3	TGTGCTAGTGGTTTGTCCCCCTCAGATACGCAGTATTTT	CASGLSPSDTQYF
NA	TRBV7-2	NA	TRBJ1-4	TGTGCCAGCAGCAAAAGTCCCGGGACGGGTGAAAAACTGTTTTTT	CASSKSPGTGEKLFF
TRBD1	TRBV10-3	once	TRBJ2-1	TGTGCCATCACAAGGACAGGGGACAACTCCTACAATGAGCAGTTCTTC	CAITRTGDNSYNEQFF
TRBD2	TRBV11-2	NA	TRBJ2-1	TGTGCCAGCGCCGGGACTAGCGTTAACAATGAGCAGTTCTTC	CASAGTSVNNEQFF
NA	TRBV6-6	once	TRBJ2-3	TGTGCCAGCAGTTCCCGGGGAACAGATACGCAGTATTTT	CASSSRGTDTQYF
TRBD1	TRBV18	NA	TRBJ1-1	TGTGCCAGCTCACCGGACAGGGCGATGGAAGCTTTCTTT	CASSPDRAMEAFF
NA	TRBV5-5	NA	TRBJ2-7	TGTGCCAGCAGCTTGCGTCAGAGTACCTACGAGCAGTACTTC	CASSLRQSTYEQYF
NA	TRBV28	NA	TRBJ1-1	TGTGCCAGCAGCCCCGCGATGAACACTGAAGCTTTCTTT	CASSPAMNTEAFF
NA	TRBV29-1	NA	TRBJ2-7	TGCAGCGTTGCTCACGACGCCCCTCCCGAGTACTTC	CSVAHDAPPEYF
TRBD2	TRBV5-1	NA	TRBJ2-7	TGCGCCAGCAGCTCCCCCGGGGGGTACGAGCAGTACTTC	CASSSPGGYEQYF
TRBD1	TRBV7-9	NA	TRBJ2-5	TGTGCCAGCAGCGGCCGACAGGGGCAAGAGACCCAGTACTTC	CASSGRQGQETQYF
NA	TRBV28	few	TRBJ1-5	TGTGCCAGCAGAGTGAGTGCCAATCAGCCCCAGCATTTT	CASRVSANQPQHF
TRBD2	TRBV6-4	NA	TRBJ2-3	TGTGCCAGCAGTGACTCAACTAGCGGGACAGGCACAGATACGCAGTATTTT	CASSDSTSGTGTDTQYF
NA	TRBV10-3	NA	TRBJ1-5	TGTGCCATCAGTGAGTCGACAGGCAATCAGCCCCAGCATTTT	CAISESTGNQPQHF
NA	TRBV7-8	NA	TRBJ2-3	TGTGCCAGCAGCTTAGGGGGCTATGACACAGATACGCAGTATTTT	CASSLGGYDTDTQYF
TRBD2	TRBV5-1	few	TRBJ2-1	TGCGCCAGCAGCTTTTTAGGACTAGCGGGGGTGTACAATGAGCAGTTCTTC	CASSFLGLAGVYNEQFF
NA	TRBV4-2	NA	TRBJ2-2	TGTGCCAGCAGCCACTCCGAGGTGGGAGGCGGGGAGCTGTTTTTT	CASSHSEVGGGELFF
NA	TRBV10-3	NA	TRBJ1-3	TGTGCCATCAGGGGGACGATTGGGGACACCATATATTTT	CAIRGTIGDTIYF
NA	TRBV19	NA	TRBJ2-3	TGTGCCAGTAGTCCTAGGGATAGGGCAGGCACAGATACGCAGTATTTT	CASSPRDRAGTDTQYF
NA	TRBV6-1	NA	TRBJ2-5	TGTGCCAGTGTGCGGACTCTGCAAGAGACCCAGTACTTC	CASVRTLQETQYF
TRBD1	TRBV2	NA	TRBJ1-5	TGTGCCAGCAGAGATAGACAGGGAACCAATCAGCCCCAGCATTTT	CASRDRQGTNQPQHF
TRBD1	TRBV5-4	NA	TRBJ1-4	TGTGCCAGCAGCATTAACAGGGGCGTTAATGAAAAACTGTTTTTT	CASSINRGVNEKLFF
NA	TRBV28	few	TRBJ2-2	TGTGCCAGCAGTAGTCCGAACACCGGGGAGCTGTTTTTT	CASSSPNTGELFF
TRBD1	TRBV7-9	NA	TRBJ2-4	TGTGCCAGCAGCTTAGTCGGACAGGGGGCGAGGGTAGCCAAAAACATTCAGTACTTC	CASSLVGQGARVAKNIQYF
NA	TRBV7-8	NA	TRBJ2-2	TGTGCCAGCAGCTTAGGACAATCGAACACCGGGGAGCTGTTTTTT	CASSLGQSNTGELFF
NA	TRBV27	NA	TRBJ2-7	TGTGCCAGCAGTCCCTGGGACGGAGCCTACGAGCAGTACTTC	CASSPWDGAYEQYF